Following are 16 T cell receptor beta chains from one sample sequenced in a study of cytomegalovirus exposure and HLA in healthy donors. PCR was performed using 60 Vbeta and 13 Jbeta primers. TCRdb's copy holds only in-frame clones and misses some; the assay was immunoSEQ multiplex PCR. The sample shows approximately 140,000 clones, over 60% of them seen only once. Sequencing input: PBMCs. Receptors were obtained from a woman aged 55-70 years in good health and CMV-seronegative.

This clone was seen a few times. This sample also contains other DNA sequences that code for the same CDR3. The chain has TRBV5-4 and TRBJ2-5; perhaps TRBD2 as D (6 bases). This CDR3 has 13 residues. Per the germline V gene, CDR1 is SGHNT and CDR2 is YYREEE (reference sequence). V shed 1 base and J shed 5 bases, with 9 bases lying between them. The CDR3 reads CASSLWAGETQYF. CDR3 coding DNA: TGTGCCAGCAGCTTGTGGGCGGGGGAGACCCAGTACTTC.

V and J are TRBV7-3 and TRBJ2-1, with 10 bases identical to TRBD2. The CDR3 is 15 residues long. The V and J ends lost 1 base and 10 bases, in that order; junction bases with no gene match: 7. Per germline, CDR1 SGHTA and CDR2 FQGTGA. This CDR3 is CASSLKASGSGEQFF. The CDR3 DNA is TGTGCCAGCAGCTTAAAAGCTAGCGGGAGTGGGGAGCAGTTCTTC.

The J gene is TRBJ1-2, the V gene TRBV7-9; maybe TRBD1 (5 bases). Per the germline V gene, CDR1 is SEHNR and CDR2 is FQNEAQ (reference sequence). V was pared by 3 bases and J by 7 bases, with 9 bases between. This CDR3 spans 12 amino acids. CDR3 protein: CASSFGTGGYTF. The CDR3 DNA is TGTGCCAGCAGCTTCGGGACTGGTGGCTACACCTTC.

The chain is built from TRBV6-1 and TRBJ2-5; D remains ambiguous. From germline, CDR1 is MNHNS and CDR2 SASEGT. V gave up 1 base and J gave up 7 bases, with 7 bases separating them. The CDR3 extends over 12 amino acids. The CDR3 nucleotides read TGTGCCAGCAGTGAAGGCCCGAGGACCCAGTACTTC. This sequence encodes CASSEGPRTQYF.

This clone has more than one count but fewer than ten. CDR3 in amino acids: CASRQTGQETQYF. The CDR3 coding sequence is TGTGCCAGCAGACAGACAGGGCAAGAGACCCAGTACTTC. The genes are TRBV11-2 and TRBJ2-5; TRBD1 agrees at 7 bases. J gave up 2 bases and V 6 bases, and 3 bases lay outside the gene matches. The CDR3 is 13 residues long. Germline assignment: CDR1 SGHAT and CDR2 FQNNGV.

The chain uses TRBV6-4 and TRBJ1-1, with 8 positions matching TRBD1. The CDR3 loop spans 14 amino acids. The germline V gene encodes CDR1 MRHNA and CDR2 SNTAGT. With V trimmed by 4 bases and J by 5 bases, 6 bases remained unmatched. The CDR3 DNA sequence: TGTGCCAGCAGTGCTCCGGACAGGGATACTGAAGCTTTCTTT. Translated: CASSAPDRDTEAFF.

V is TRBV6-5 and J is TRBJ2-3, with a tentative D call TRBD1 (5 bases). The CDR3 extends over 13 amino acids. Germline CDR1 reads MNHEY; CDR2 reads SVGAGI. V lost 6 bases and J lost 4, with 11 bases in between. CDR3 in amino acids: CASSPKGADTQYF. The DNA for the CDR3 is TGTGCCAGCAGCCCAAAAGGGGCAGATACGCAGTATTTT.

The J gene is TRBJ2-2, the V gene TRBV28; 9 bases line up with TRBD2. Germline CDR1 and CDR2: MDHEN and SYDVKM. After removal of 6 bases from V and 1 base from J, the junction contained 3 bases not matched to a gene. This CDR3 has 15 residues. Here the CDR3 reads CASRISGGNTGELFF. CDR3 in DNA: TGTGCCAGCAGGATTAGCGGGGGGAACACCGGGGAGCTGTTTTTT.

The rearrangement joins TRBV7-8 to TRBJ1-1, with TRBD1 matching over 7 bases. V shed 0 bases, J shed 1 base, and the junction held 2 bases outside the gene matches. The length of the CDR3 is 15 residues. The germline V gene has CDR1 SGHVS and CDR2 FQNEAQ. CDR3 amino acids: CASSLAGTANTEAFF. CDR3 coding DNA: TGTGCCAGCAGCTTAGCTGGGACAGCGAACACTGAAGCTTTCTTT.

This clone was detected only a few times. This sequence joins TRBV10-1 and TRBJ1-5, with 7 bases fitting TRBD1. Unmatched junction bases numbered 19, after V lost 0 bases and J lost 2 bases. The CDR3 has 21 residues. The germline CDR1 and CDR2 sequences are WNHNN and SYGVQD (reference sequence). The CDR3 protein is CASSESISGQRTPFGNQPQHF. In DNA, the CDR3 is TGCGCCAGCAGTGAGTCGATTTCGGGACAGCGTACACCTTTTGGCAATCAGCCCCAGCATTTT.

The CDR3 coding sequence is TGTGCCAGCAGCTCGACTAGCGGGAGTCGCGAGCAGTACTTC. It specifies CASSSTSGSREQYF. The genes are TRBV5-6 and TRBJ2-7, with TRBD2 matching over 12 bases. Looked up from germline, CDR1 is SGHDT and CDR2 is YYEEEE. The CDR3 has 14 residues. V trimming: 3 bases; J trimming: 6 bases; junction bases outside the gene matches: 4.

This clone showed up just a few times. The V gene is TRBV19, the J gene TRBJ1-1, with D unclear. The CDR3 is 11 amino acids. Germline lookup yields CDR1 LNHDA and CDR2 SQIVND (reference sequence). Trimming stripped 10 bases from V and 6 bases from J, with 12 bases between. Here the CDR3 DNA reads TGTGCCACCAAGAGAGTCGCTGAAGCTTTCTTT. Translating it yields CATKRVAEAFF. Filled out from reference TRBV19 and TRBJ1-1, the complete variable domain reads DGGITQSPKYLFRKEGQNVTLSCEQNLNHDAMYWYRQDPGQGLRLIYYSQIVNDFQKGDIAEGYSVSREKKESFPLTVTSAQKNPTAFYLCATKRVAEAFFGQGTRLTVV.

V usage is TRBV28 and J usage is TRBJ2-5, with TRBD1 matching over 10 bases. The ends lost 6 bases at V and 5 bases at J; junction bases unmatched: 9. CDR1 and CDR2 (germline): MDHEN, SYDVKM. This CDR3 is 15 amino acids long. DNA of the CDR3: TGTGCCAGCAGAAGGACAGGGGGGGTTTCGGAGACCCAGTACTTC. Protein: CASRRTGGVSETQYF.

This clone was counted a few times. The chain joins TRBV10-3 to TRBJ2-2; no definite D call. V lost 6 bases to trimming and J lost 2 bases, with 22 bases between them. The CDR3 is 18 residues long. CDR1 and CDR2 (germline): ENHRY, SYGVKD. CDR3 loop: CAIRTTHPPSSNTGELFF. The CDR3 nucleotides read TGTGCCATCAGAACAACACACCCCCCTTCTTCTAACACCGGGGAGCTGTTTTTT.

Concerning this clone: Relative to the germline gene, one junction end is altered; a read error may explain this. The chain joins TRBV29-1 to TRBJ2-3; 7 bases map to TRBD2. The CDR3 sequence is 13 residues long. Looked up from germline, CDR1 is SQVTM and CDR2 is ANQGSEA. The CDR3 DNA follows: TGCAGCGTGGAAGCGGGGTCAGTAGATACGCAGTATTTT. Protein: CSVEAGSVDTQYF.

The chain recombines TRBV27 with TRBJ1-5; TRBD1 aligns across 7 bases. This CDR3 is 15 amino acids long. V dropped 6 bases and J dropped 9; count of bases not matched to a gene: 14. CDR1 and CDR2 from the germline V gene are MNHEY and SMNVEV (reference sequence). The CDR3 sequence: CASSDGRGDLRPQHF. The CDR3 region has the DNA TGTGCCAGCAGCGATGGCAGGGGGGATTTAAGGCCCCAGCATTTT.